This record concerns one T cell receptor beta chain sequence. The data stem from a study of blood T cell repertoires in COVID-19. At the level of the study: In each case, the material was cDNA or gDNA derived from T cells, B-cell-depleted T cells, or PBMCs.

Some clones are missing from TCRdb's copy, which holds only in-frame ones; the method was immunoSEQ multiplex PCR. The sample has hundreds of thousands of clones; 85% are singletons. V lost 2 bases, J lost 4 bases, and 8 bases lay in between. CDR1 is LGHDT, CDR2 YNNKEL, per germline (reference sequence). The CDR3 runs 13 residues. This sequence joins TRBV3-1 (or the pseudogene TRBV3-2) and TRBJ1-1; D gene uncertain. This TCR derives from a woman aged 18 to 35 with acute or convalescent COVID-19. Sequencing was done on a sample of peripheral blood. CDR3: CASSQTAGTEAFF. The CDR3 DNA reads as TGTGCCAGCAGCCAAACGGCGGGCACTGAAGCTTTCTTT.